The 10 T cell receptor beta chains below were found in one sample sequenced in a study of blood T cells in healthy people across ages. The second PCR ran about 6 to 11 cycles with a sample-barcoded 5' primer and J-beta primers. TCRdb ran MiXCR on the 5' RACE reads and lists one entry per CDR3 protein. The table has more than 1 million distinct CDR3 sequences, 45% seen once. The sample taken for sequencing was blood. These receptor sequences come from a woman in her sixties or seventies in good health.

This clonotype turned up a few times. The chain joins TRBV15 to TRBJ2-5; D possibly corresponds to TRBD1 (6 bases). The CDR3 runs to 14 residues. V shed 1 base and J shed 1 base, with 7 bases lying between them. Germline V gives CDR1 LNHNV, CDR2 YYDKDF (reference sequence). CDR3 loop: CATSRGGGQETQYF. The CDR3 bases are TGTGCCACCAGCAGAGGAGGGGGCCAAGAGACCCAGTACTTC.

CDR3 sequence reads: CSASVDSNTGELFF. DNA for the CDR3: TGCAGTGCTAGCGTCGATTCGAACACCGGGGAGCTGTTTTTT. The rearrangement joins TRBV20-1 to TRBJ2-2, with no clear D. The germline V and J ends were trimmed by 3 bases and 0 bases, with 8 bases remaining between them. Germline CDR1 and CDR2: DFQATT and SNEGSKA (reference sequence). The CDR3 length is 14 residues.

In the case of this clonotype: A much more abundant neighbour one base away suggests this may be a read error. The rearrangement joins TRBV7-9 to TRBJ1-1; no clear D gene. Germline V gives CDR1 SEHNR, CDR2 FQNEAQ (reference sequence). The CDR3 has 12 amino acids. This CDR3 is CANSLEYTEAFF. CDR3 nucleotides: TGTGCCAACAGCTTAGAGTACACTGAAGCTTTCTTT.

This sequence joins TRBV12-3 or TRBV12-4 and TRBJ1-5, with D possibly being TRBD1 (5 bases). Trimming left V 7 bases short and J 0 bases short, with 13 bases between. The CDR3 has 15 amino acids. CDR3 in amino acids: CASNRDGYSNQPQHF. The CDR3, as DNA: TGTGCCAGCAACCGGGACGGTTATAGCAATCAGCCCCAGCATTTT.

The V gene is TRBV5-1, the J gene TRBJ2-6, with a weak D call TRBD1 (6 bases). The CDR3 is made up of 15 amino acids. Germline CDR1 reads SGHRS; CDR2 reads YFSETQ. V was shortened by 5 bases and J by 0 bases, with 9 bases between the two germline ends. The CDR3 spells CASRQGYSGANVLTF. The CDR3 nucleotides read TGCGCCAGCAGGCAGGGGTACTCTGGGGCCAACGTCCTGACTTTC.

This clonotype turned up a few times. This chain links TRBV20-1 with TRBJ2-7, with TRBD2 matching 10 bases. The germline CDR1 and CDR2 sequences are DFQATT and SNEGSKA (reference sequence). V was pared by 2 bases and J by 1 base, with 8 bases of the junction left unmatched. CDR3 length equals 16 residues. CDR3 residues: CSARPRAGGKSYEQYF. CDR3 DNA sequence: TGCAGTGCTAGACCCCGAGCGGGAGGGAAATCCTACGAGCAGTACTTC.

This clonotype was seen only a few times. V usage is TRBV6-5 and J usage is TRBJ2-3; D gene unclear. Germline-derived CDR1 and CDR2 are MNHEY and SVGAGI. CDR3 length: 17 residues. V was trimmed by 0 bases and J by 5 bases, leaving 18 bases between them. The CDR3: CASSYSLRRLAGDTQYF. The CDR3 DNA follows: TGTGCCAGCAGTTACTCCCTCCGGCGCCTCGCCGGAGATACGCAGTATTTT.

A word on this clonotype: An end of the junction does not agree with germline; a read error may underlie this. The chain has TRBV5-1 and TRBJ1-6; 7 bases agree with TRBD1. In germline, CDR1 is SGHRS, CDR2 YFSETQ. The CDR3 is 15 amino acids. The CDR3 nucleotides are TGCGCCAGCAGCCGATCCGGGACAGAGAATTCATCCCTCCACTTT. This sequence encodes CASSRSGTENSSLHF.

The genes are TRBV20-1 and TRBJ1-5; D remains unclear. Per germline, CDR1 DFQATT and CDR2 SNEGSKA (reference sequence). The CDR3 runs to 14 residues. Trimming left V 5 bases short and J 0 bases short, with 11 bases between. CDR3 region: CSAQRPDSNQPQHF. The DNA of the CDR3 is TGCAGTGCTCAGAGGCCAGATAGCAATCAGCCCCAGCATTTT.

The CDR3 coding sequence is TGTGCCACCAGTATAAGCGGGAGCACAGATACGCAGTATTTT. It encodes CATSISGSTDTQYF. The chain has TRBV24-1 and TRBJ2-3, with D maybe TRBD2 (6 bases). CDR1 and CDR2 from the germline V gene are KGHDR and SFDVKD. The CDR3 is 14 amino acids. Between the trimmed V and J ends, which lost 6 bases and 0 bases, there was a span of 9 bases.